This TCR beta chain was sequenced in a study of blood T cell repertoires in COVID-19. V trimming: 4 bases; J trimming: 3 bases; junction bases outside the gene matches: 7. This CDR3 has 16 residues. In germline, CDR1 is SGHRS, CDR2 YFSETQ. Repertoires were generated with immunoSEQ multiplex PCR, while TCRdb's copy carries only in-frame clones and drops some. The sample holds 35,000 to 40,000 clones; around 80% are singletons and the top ten take 16%. The specimen sequenced was peripheral blood. The receptor was derived from a man aged 65 to 79 with acute or convalescent COVID-19. The V and J genes are TRBV5-1 and TRBJ1-4, with 9 nucleotides matching TRBD1. The CDR3 DNA reads TGCGCCAGCAGCCGGACAGGGGAGGGAGCTAATGAAAAACTGTTTTTT. Its translation is CASSRTGEGANEKLFF.